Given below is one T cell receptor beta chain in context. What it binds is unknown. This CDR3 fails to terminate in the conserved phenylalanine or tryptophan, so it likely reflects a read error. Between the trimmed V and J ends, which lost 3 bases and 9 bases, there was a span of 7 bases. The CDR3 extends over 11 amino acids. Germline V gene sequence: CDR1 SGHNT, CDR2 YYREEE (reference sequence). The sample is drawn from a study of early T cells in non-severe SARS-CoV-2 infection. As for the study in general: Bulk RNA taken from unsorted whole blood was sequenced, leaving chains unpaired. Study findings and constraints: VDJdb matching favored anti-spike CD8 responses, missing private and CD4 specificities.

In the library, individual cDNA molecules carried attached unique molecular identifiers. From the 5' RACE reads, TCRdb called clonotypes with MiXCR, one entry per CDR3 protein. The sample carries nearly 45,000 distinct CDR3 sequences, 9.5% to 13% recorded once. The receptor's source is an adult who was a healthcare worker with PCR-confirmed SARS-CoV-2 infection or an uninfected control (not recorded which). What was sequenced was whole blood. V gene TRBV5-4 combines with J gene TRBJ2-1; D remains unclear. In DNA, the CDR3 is TGTGCCAGCAGCTCAGATGCTGAGCAGTTCTCC. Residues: CASSSDAEQFS.